Sequencing of this T cell receptor (beta chain) was carried out in a study of T cell changes during pregnancy in multiple sclerosis. TCRdb's table, derived via immunoSEQ multiplex PCR, lists solely in-frame clones and lacks some. The table lists tens of thousands of clones, 90% to 95% of them singletons, with around 0.7% in the top ten. The V and J ends lost 4 bases and 4 bases, in that order; junction bases with no gene match: 8. Germline V CDR1 and CDR2: SEHNR, FQNEAQ (reference sequence). This CDR3 region has 16 residues. The clonotype originates from a female donor in good health, enrolled as a control in a pregnancy study. Sequencing was performed on peripheral blood, taken in the third trimester of pregnancy. The chain recombines TRBV7-9 with TRBJ2-2; 8 bases line up with TRBD2. The CDR3 nucleotides are TGTGCCAGCAGCTCCCTAGCGGGTGGAGCCACCGGGGAGCTGTTTTTT. Translated, it gives CASSSLAGGATGELFF.